The rows below give T cell receptor beta chains drawn from one sample of a study of Ad26.COV2.S vaccination and SARS-CoV-2 variants. The protocol was immunoSEQ multiplex PCR, while the TCRdb copy is restricted to in-frame clones and leaves out a portion. The sample includes 300,000 to 400,000 clones, less than 90% seen only once; the top ten take about 10%. The specimen comprised peripheral blood, sampled in a trial of Ad26.COV2.S vaccine versus placebo. The receptors stem from a person between 18 and 65 years old who received the Ad26.COV2.S COVID-19 vaccine or a placebo. The conserved cysteine and the conserved F or W are not part of the CDR3 here. The order of the fields is CDR3 length, J gene, V gene, CDR3 protein.

>12|TRBJ1-1|TRBV2
ASRAGGPNTEAF
>16|TRBJ2-1|TRBV27
ASSPQPGLAGGQRRQF
>12|TRBJ2-3|TRBV24-1
ATSGGTPTDTQY
>19|TRBJ2-7|TRBV28
ASSSGGVVGGLAGGPGEQY
>11|TRBJ2-7|TRBV18
ASSPQGSYEQY
>12|TRBJ2-7|TRBV28
ASSRTGETYEQY
>18|TRBJ2-3|TRBV21-1
ASSRPGPRCCPGWEDTQY
>10|TRBJ1-2|TRBV7-2
ASSSPGTAVT
>13|TRBJ2-7|TRBV28
ASTFRDRPSYEQY
>13|TRBJ1-1|TRBV4-3
ASSPSAGGNTEAF
>11|TRBJ1-2|TRBV3-1/TRBV3-2
ASSRQGDYGYT
>9|TRBJ2-7|TRBV30
AWRRSYEQY
>13|TRBJ2-1|TRBV29-1
SVEPWQGPYNEQF
>10|TRBJ2-7|TRBV7-9
ASSPFSYEQY
>9|TRBJ2-7|TRBV11-2
ASSSSYEQY
>14|TRBJ2-7|TRBV6-2/TRBV6-3
ASSYGSSRPTYEQY
>13|TRBJ2-7|TRBV7-9
ASSSGTGGDYEQY
>15|TRBJ2-4|TRBV7-2
ASSLVAGGRIGNIQY
>13|TRBJ2-2|TRBV7-6
ASSLQGAYTGELF
>14|TRBJ1-3|TRBV28
ASSLFTGGFGNTIY
>17|TRBJ2-2|TRBV11-2
ASSFGLAGGLRNTGELF
>21|TRBJ2-1|TRBV21-1
ASSKVKSIARDRVPSSYNEQF
>14|TRBJ2-1|TRBV10-3
AISRTSGTVKDEQF
>14|TRBJ1-1|TRBV6-5
ASSYSGGKMNTEAF
>16|TRBJ2-3|TRBV6-2/TRBV6-3
ASSYPRTGGYRTDTQY
>12|TRBJ2-2|TRBV11-3
ASKKEVDTGELF
>16|TRBJ2-1|TRBV14
ASSHPPEAGSSYNEQF